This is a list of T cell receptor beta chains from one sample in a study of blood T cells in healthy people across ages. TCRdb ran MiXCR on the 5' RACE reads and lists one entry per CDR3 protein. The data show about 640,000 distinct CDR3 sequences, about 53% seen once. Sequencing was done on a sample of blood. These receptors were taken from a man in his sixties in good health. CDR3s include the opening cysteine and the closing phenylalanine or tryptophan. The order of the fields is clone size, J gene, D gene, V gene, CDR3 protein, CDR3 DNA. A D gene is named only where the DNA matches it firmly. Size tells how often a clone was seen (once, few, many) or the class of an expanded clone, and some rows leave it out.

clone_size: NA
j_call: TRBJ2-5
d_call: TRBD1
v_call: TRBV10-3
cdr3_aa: CAISPGTGQETQYF
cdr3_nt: TGTGCCATCAGCCCCGGGACAGGGCAAGAGACCCAGTACTTC

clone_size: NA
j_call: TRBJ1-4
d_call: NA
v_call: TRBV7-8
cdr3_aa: CAGSLAGPSTGRGEKLFF
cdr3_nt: TGTGCCGGCAGCTTAGCAGGGCCGTCTACCGGGAGGGGTGAAAAACTGTTTTTT

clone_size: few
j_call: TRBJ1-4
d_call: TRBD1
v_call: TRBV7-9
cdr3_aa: CASSLLPGQGGKLFF
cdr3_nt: TGTGCCAGCAGCTTGTTACCGGGACAGGGAGGAAAACTGTTTTTT

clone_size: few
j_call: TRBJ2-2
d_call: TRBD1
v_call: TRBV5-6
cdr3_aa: CASSLLGQGSSTGELFF
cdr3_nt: TGTGCCAGCAGCTTGCTGGGACAGGGGAGTTCCACCGGGGAGCTGTTTTTT

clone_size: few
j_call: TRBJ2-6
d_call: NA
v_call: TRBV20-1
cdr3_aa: CSARGYGEEGANVLTF
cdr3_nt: TGCAGTGCTAGGGGTTATGGGGAAGAAGGGGCCAACGTCCTGACTTTC

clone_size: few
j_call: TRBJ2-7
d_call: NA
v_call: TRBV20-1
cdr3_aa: CSASLTQLAEQYF
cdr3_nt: TGCAGTGCTAGTCTCACACAACTCGCCGAGCAGTACTTC

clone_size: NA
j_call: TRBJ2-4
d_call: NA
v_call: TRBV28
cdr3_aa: CASSGSAENIQYF
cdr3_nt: TGTGCCAGCAGTGGTTCGGCGGAAAACATTCAGTACTTC

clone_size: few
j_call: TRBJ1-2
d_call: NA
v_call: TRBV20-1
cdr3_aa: CSAHETVYGYTF
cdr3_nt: TGCAGTGCTCATGAGACAGTCTATGGCTACACCTTC

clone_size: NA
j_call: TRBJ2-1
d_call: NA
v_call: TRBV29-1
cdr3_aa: CSVEGPKTAAEQFF
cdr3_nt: TGCAGCGTTGAGGGACCCAAAACTGCGGCTGAGCAGTTCTTC

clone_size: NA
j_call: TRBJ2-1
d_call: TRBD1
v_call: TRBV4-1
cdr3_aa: CASSQDEQGANEQFF
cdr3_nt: TGCGCCAGCAGCCAAGATGAACAGGGGGCCAATGAGCAGTTCTTC

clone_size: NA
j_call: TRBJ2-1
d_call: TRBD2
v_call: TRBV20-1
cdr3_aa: CSAIRLAGGLYNEQFF
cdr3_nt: TGCAGTGCTATCCGACTAGCGGGGGGTCTTTACAATGAGCAGTTCTTC

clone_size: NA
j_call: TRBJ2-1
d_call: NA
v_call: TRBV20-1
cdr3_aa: CSARSEAASSYNEQFF
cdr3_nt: TGCAGTGCTAGATCGGAAGCGGCGAGCTCCTACAATGAGCAGTTCTTC

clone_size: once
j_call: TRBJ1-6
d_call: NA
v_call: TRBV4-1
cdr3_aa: CASSPSYQRGANSPLHF
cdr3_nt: TGCGCCAGCAGCCCCAGCTACCAACGGGGGGCTAATTCACCCCTCCACTTT

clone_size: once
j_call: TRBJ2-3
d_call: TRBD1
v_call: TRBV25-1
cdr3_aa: CASSEFRTGYTQYF
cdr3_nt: TGTGCCAGCAGTGAATTCCGGACAGGGTACACGCAGTATTTT

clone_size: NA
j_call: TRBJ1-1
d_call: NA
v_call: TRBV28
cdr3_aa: CASSLLQGYMNTEAFF
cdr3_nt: TGTGCCAGCAGTCTCTTACAGGGATACATGAACACTGAAGCTTTCTTT

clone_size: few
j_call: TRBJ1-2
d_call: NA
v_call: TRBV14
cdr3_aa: CASSQEGHYGYTF
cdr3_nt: TGTGCCAGCAGCCAAGAAGGTCACTATGGCTACACCTTC

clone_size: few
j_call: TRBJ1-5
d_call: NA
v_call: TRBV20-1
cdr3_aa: CSARDPRRGNDQPQHF
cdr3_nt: TGCAGTGCTAGAGACCCGAGGAGGGGAAACGATCAGCCCCAGCATTTT

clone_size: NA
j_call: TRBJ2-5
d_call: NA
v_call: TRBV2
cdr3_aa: CASRSSGAKETQYF
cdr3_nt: TGTGCCAGCAGATCCTCCGGGGCCAAAGAGACCCAGTACTTC

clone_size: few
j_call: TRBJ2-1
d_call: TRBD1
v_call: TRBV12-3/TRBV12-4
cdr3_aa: CASSPRTRGHEQFF
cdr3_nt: TGTGCCAGCAGTCCCCGGACGAGGGGGCATGAGCAGTTCTTC

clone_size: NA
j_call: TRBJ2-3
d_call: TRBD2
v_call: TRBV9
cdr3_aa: CASSVDGGRPDTQYF
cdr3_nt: TGTGCCAGCAGCGTAGACGGGGGGAGGCCAGATACGCAGTATTTT

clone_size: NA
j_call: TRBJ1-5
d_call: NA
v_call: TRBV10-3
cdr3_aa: CAISEVRDSNQPQHF
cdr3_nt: TGTGCCATCAGTGAGGTCCGGGATAGCAATCAGCCCCAGCATTTT

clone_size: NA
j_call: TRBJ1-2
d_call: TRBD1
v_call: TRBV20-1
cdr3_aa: CVLDRGNGYTF
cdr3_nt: TGCGTTTTGGACAGGGGAAATGGCTACACCTTC

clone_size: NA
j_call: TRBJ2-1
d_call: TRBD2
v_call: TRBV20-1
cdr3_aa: CSARPGGANYNEQFF
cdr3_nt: TGCAGTGCTAGACCCGGGGGGGCCAACTACAATGAGCAGTTCTTC

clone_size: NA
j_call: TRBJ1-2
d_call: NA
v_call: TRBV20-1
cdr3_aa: CSATDRPYGYTF
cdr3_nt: TGCAGTGCGACCGACAGGCCCTATGGCTACACCTTC

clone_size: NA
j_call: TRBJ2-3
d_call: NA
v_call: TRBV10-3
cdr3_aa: CAIRPQQGTDTQYF
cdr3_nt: TGTGCCATCAGACCCCAACAGGGTACAGATACGCAGTATTTT

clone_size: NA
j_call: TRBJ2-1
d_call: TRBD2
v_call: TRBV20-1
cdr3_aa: CSAKLAGVRNEQFF
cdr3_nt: TGCAGTGCTAAACTAGCGGGGGTTCGCAATGAGCAGTTCTTC

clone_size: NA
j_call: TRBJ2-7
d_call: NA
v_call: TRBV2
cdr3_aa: CASSPDLGIRASYEQYF
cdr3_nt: TGTGCCAGCAGCCCAGACCTTGGGATCAGGGCATCCTACGAGCAGTACTTC

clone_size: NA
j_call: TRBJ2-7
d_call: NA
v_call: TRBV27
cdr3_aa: CASRFGRHEQYF
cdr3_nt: TGTGCCAGCAGGTTTGGGAGGCATGAGCAGTACTTC

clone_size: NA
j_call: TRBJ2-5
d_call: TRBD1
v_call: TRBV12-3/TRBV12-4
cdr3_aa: CASSLDGTVEETQYF
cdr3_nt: TGTGCCAGCAGTTTAGACGGGACAGTCGAAGAGACCCAGTACTTC

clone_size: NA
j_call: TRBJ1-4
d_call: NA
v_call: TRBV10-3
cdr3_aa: CAISDRDRTNEKLFF
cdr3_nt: TGTGCCATCAGTGACAGGGACCGCACTAATGAAAAACTGTTTTTT

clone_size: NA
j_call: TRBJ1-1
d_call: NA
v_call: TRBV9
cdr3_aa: CASSVGLGQTEAFF
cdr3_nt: TGTGCCAGCAGCGTAGGGCTGGGGCAGACTGAAGCTTTCTTT

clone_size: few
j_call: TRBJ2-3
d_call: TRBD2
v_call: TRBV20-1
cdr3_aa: CSAPGLAGAPGRTDTQYF
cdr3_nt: TGCAGTGCTCCGGGACTAGCGGGGGCCCCGGGGCGCACAGATACGCAGTATTTT

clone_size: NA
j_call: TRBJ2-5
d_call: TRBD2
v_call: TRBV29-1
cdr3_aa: CSVAKQAGETQYF
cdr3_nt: TGCAGCGTCGCGAAACAAGCGGGGGAGACCCAGTACTTC

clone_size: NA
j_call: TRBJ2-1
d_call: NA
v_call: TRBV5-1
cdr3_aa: CASSLAVGDSYNEQFF
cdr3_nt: TGCGCCAGCAGCTTGGCCGTGGGGGACTCCTACAATGAGCAGTTCTTC

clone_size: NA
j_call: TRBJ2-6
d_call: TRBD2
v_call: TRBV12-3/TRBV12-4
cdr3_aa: CASSWGLAGGSGANVLTF
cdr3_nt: TGTGCCAGCAGTTGGGGACTAGCGGGGGGTAGTGGGGCCAACGTCCTGACTTTC

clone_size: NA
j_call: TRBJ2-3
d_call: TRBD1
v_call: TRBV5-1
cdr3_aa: CASRTGTADTQYF
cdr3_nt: TGCGCCAGCAGGACAGGGACGGCAGATACGCAGTATTTT

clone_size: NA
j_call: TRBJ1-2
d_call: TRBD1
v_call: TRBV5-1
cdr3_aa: CASSLDRGRDGYTF
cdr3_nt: TGCGCCAGCAGCTTGGACAGGGGGCGTGATGGCTACACCTTC

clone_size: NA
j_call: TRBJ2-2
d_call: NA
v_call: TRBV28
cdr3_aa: CASSLGGRYTGELFF
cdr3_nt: TGTGCCAGCAGTCTAGGTGGCAGATACACCGGGGAGCTGTTTTTT

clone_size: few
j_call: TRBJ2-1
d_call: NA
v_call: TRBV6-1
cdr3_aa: CASSERSGWGAQFF
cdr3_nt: TGTGCCAGCAGTGAACGTAGCGGCTGGGGTGCGCAGTTCTTC

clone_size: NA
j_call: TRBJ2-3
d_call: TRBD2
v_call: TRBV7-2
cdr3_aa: CASSLAPAGLTDTQYF
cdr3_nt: TGTGCCAGCAGCTTAGCGCCAGCGGGGTTGACAGATACGCAGTATTTT

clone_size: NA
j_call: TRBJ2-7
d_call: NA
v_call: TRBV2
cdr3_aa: CASKWGYEQYF
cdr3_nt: TGTGCCAGCAAATGGGGATACGAGCAGTACTTC

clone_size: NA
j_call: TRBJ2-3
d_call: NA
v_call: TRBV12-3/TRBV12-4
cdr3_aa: CASSLASQYTDTQYF
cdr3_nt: TGTGCCAGCAGTTTAGCTTCACAGTACACAGATACGCAGTATTTT

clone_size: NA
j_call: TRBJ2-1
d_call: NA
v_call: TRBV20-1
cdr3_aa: CSAARAGRTEQFF
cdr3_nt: TGCAGTGCCGCCCGGGCAGGTAGGACTGAGCAGTTCTTC

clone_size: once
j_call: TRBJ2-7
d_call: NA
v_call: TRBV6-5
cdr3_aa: CASSSLGRGLPYEQYF
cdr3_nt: TGTGCCAGCAGTTCTCTAGGCAGGGGCCTCCCCTACGAGCAGTACTTC

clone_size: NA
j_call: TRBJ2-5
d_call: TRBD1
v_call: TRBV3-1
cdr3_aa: CASSPEGAVLYF
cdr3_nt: TGTGCCAGCAGCCCTGAGGGGGCGGTTTTGTACTTC

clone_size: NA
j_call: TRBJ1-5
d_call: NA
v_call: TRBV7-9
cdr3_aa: CASGVGQPQHF
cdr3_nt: TGTGCCAGCGGGGTCGGCCAGCCCCAGCATTTT

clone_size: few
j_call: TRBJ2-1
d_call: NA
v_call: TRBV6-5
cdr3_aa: CASSYSDPYNEQFF
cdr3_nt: TGTGCCAGCAGTTATTCGGACCCCTACAATGAGCAGTTCTTC

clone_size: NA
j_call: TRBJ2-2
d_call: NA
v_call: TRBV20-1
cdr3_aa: CSASRGGELFF
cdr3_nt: TGCAGTGCTAGCCGGGGCGGGGAGCTGTTTTTT